The rows below give T cell receptor beta chains drawn from one sample of a study of cytomegalovirus exposure and HLA in healthy donors. The method was immunoSEQ multiplex PCR; TCRdb's version includes in-frame clones alone and lacks a portion of them. The sample yields more than 100,000 clones, about three quarters seen once. Sequencing was carried out using PBMCs. The receptor set was obtained from a man aged 55 to 70 in good health and CMV-seropositive. Both conserved end residues are part of each CDR3. The order of the fields is J gene, V gene, clone size, D gene, CDR3 DNA, CDR3 protein. D genes are given only for firm matches. Clone sizes are given selectively: once, few, many, or a class where the clone is expanded.

TRBJ1-2 TRBV19 - - TGTGCCAGTAGTATAGGGCTCTCGAATGGCTACACCTTC CASSIGLSNGYTF
TRBJ2-7 TRBV2 - - TGTGCCAGCGGCCCTGTGGATCCGGGATACGAGCAGTACTTC CASGPVDPGYEQYF
TRBJ1-6 TRBV19 - - TGTGCCAGCCGCAGGCGGGATAATTCACCCCTCCACTTT CASRRRDNSPLHF
TRBJ2-7 TRBV10-3 - TRBD2 TGTGCCATCGGCCGACTAGCGGGAGTTCACTACGAGCAGTACTTC CAIGRLAGVHYEQYF
TRBJ2-7 TRBV28 - TRBD1 TGTGCCAGCAGCCGGGACAGGGGCCGGTACTTC CASSRDRGRYF
TRBJ2-3 TRBV6-1 - - TGTGCCAGCAGTGCGACTCGGACAGATACGCAGTATTTT CASSATRTDTQYF
TRBJ1-5 TRBV5-4 few - TGTGCCAGCAGCCAACAGGGAGCGGGCAATCAGCCCCAGCATTTT CASSQQGAGNQPQHF
TRBJ1-1 TRBV5-4 - - TGTGCCAGCAGCTATTTGAGCGGGGGGGCGCCCACTGAAGCTTTCTTT CASSYLSGGAPTEAFF
TRBJ1-4 TRBV29-1 - TRBD1 TGCAGCGTCCCCCAGGGGGGACGGCCTGAAAAACTGTTTTTT CSVPQGGRPEKLFF
TRBJ1-1 TRBV5-6 - - TGTGCCAGCAGCCCGAACGGGTGGAACACTGAAGCTTTCTTT CASSPNGWNTEAFF
TRBJ2-3 TRBV18 few TRBD2 TGTGCCAGCTCACGGCTAGCGGGGGCCCCTAGCACAGATACGCAGTATTTT CASSRLAGAPSTDTQYF
TRBJ1-1 TRBV7-5 - - TGTGCCAGAAGCTTAGCGCGAAGTGTAGGGGGCAACACTGAAGCTTTCTTT CARSLARSVGGNTEAFF
TRBJ2-7 TRBV14 - TRBD1 TGTGCCAGCAGCCAACTCGACAGGGGGCCCATCGAGCAGTACTTC CASSQLDRGPIEQYF
TRBJ1-1 TRBV18 - TRBD1 TGTGCCAGCTCACTAGGAGGGGGCAACACTGAAGCTTTCTTT CASSLGGGNTEAFF
TRBJ1-2 TRBV19 - TRBD1 TGTGCCAGTAGTGACAGGGGAGGGAGCTATGGCTACACCTTC CASSDRGGSYGYTF
TRBJ1-1 TRBV4-1 - - TGCGCCAGCAGCCAAGGTATAACAGAAGGTTGGACTGAAGCTTTCTTT CASSQGITEGWTEAFF
TRBJ1-2 TRBV6-5 - - TGTGCCAGCAGTTACTCAACGGGACATGTTGGCTACACCTTC CASSYSTGHVGYTF
TRBJ2-1 TRBV11-3 - - TGTGCCAGCAGCTCCAGGGAATCGAATGAGCAGTTCTTC CASSSRESNEQFF
TRBJ2-7 TRBV15 few - TGTGCCACCAGCAGAATCCGACAGAGCGAGCAGTACTTC CATSRIRQSEQYF
TRBJ1-2 TRBV5-4 - TRBD1 TGTGCCAGCAGCTTGGGGGGGACAGGGGATGGCTACACCTTC CASSLGGTGDGYTF
TRBJ1-6 TRBV5-1 - - TGCGCCGGCAGTCCCCGGACTGGAACTAATTCACCCCTCCACTTT CAGSPRTGTNSPLHF
TRBJ2-1 TRBV7-9 few TRBD1 TGTGCCAGCAGCTCCGGGACAGGGATCTACAATGAGCAGTTCTTC CASSSGTGIYNEQFF
TRBJ1-2 TRBV5-1 few TRBD1 TGCGCCAGCAGCGGAACCGGGACAGGGAGCTATGGCTACACCTTC CASSGTGTGSYGYTF
TRBJ2-1 TRBV29-1 once TRBD1 TGCAGCTCCCGGACAGGGGCGTTATCCTACAATGAGCAGTTCTTC CSSRTGALSYNEQFF
TRBJ2-2 TRBV9 few - TGTGCCAGCAGCGCCGTAACAGGGTCTTCCGCCGGGGAGCTGTTTTTT CASSAVTGSSAGELFF
TRBJ1-1 TRBV7-3 - - TGTGCCAGCAGCTTAAACGGGAACACTGAAGCTTTCTTT CASSLNGNTEAFF
TRBJ2-2 TRBV4-1 - TRBD2 TGCGCCAGCAGCCTCAGACTAGCCGGGGTGGGCACCGGGGAGCTGTTTTTT CASSLRLAGVGTGELFF
TRBJ1-1 TRBV9 - TRBD1 TGTGCCAGCAGCCCCCACAGGGGTGGCACTGAAGCTTTCTTT CASSPHRGGTEAFF
TRBJ1-1 TRBV30 many - TGTGCCTGGAGTCTGGGAGTTGGGAGGAACACTGAAGCTTTCTTT CAWSLGVGRNTEAFF
TRBJ2-6 TRBV7-2 - TRBD2 TGTGCCAGCAGCTTAGACGCGGGAGGGTCGGCAGGGGCCAACGTCCTGACTTTC CASSLDAGGSAGANVLTF
TRBJ1-4 TRBV2 few - TGTGCCAGCAGTGTGGAGACAGCAACTAATGAAAAACTGTTTTTT CASSVETATNEKLFF
TRBJ2-1 TRBV18 - - TGTGCCAGCTCACCAGCGGGGAGCTCCTACAATGAGCAGTTCTTC CASSPAGSSYNEQFF
TRBJ2-7 TRBV2 - TRBD1 TGTGCCAGCAGTAATCGACAGGGGGGTTCCTACGAGCAGTACTTC CASSNRQGGSYEQYF
TRBJ1-5 TRBV6-1 - - TGTGCCAGCACCCGGGACACCGGATTAGAATGGCCCCAGCATTTT CASTRDTGLEWPQHF
TRBJ1-6 TRBV4-1 - - TGCGCCAGCAGCCAGGTTCCACCCCAGGATAATTCACCCCTCCACTTT CASSQVPPQDNSPLHF
TRBJ2-1 TRBV9 few - TGTGCCAGCAGCGTAGATCGGGAGCAGGTCAATGAGCAGTTCTTC CASSVDREQVNEQFF
TRBJ1-2 TRBV28 few TRBD1 TGTGCCAGCAGTCCTACCAGGGGGACGCATTTCCTCCTCAACTATGGCTACACCTTC CASSPTRGTHFLLNYGYTF
TRBJ2-5 TRBV28 - - TGTGCCAGCAGTTTCCAGGGCGGGACCCAGTACTTC CASSFQGGTQYF
TRBJ1-3 TRBV9 - TRBD1 TGTGCCAGCAGCGTTGGGACAGGGGGAAACACCATATATTTT CASSVGTGGNTIYF